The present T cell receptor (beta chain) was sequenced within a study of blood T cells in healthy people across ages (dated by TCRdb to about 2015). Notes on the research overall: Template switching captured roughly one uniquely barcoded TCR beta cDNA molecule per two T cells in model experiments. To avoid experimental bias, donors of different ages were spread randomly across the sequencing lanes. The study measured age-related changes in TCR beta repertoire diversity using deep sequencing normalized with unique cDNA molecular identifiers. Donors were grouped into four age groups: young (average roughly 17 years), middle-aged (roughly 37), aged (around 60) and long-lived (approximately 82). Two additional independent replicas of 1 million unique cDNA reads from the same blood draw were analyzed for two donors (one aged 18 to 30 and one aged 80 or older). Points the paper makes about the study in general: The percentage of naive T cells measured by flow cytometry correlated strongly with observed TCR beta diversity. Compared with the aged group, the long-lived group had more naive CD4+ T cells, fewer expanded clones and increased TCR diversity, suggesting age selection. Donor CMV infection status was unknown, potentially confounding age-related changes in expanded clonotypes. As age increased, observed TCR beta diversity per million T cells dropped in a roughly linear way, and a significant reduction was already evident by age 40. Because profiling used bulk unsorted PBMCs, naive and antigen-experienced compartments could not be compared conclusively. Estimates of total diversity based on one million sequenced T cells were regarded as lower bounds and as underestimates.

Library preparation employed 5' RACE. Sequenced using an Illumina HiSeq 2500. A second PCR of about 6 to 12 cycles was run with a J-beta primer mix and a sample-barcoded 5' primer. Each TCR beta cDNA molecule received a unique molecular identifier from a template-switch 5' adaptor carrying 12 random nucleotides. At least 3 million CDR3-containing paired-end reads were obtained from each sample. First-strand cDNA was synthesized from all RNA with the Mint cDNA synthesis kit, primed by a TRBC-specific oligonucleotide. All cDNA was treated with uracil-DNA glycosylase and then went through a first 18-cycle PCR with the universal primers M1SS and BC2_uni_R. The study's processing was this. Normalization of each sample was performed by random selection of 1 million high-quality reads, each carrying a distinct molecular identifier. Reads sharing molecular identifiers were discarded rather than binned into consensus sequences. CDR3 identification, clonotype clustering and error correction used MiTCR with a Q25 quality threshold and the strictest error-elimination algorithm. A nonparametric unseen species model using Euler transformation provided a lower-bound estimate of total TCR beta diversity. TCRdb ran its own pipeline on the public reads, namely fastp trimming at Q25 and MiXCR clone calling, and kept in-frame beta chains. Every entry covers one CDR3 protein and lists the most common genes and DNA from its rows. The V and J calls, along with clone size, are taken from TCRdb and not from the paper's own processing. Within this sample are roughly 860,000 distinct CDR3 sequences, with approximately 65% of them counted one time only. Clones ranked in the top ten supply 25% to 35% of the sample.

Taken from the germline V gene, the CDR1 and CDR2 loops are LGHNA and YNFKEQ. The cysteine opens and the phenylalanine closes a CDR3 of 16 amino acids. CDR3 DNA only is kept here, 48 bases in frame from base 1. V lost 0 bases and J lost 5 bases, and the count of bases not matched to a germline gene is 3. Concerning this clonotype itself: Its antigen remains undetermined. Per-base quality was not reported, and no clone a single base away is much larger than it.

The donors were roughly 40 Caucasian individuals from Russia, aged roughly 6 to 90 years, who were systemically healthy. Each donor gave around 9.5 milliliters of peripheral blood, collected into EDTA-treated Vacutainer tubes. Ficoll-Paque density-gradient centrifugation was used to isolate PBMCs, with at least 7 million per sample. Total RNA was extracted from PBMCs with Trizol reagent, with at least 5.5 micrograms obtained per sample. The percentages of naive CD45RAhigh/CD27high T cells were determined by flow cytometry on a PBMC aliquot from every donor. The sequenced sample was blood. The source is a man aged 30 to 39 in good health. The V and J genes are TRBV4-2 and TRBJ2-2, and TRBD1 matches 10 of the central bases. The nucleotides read TGTGCCAGCAGCCAAGACGGGACAGGGGTAACCGGGGAGCTGTTTTTT. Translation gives CASSQDGTGVTGELFF.